Described below is a single TCR beta chain sequence and its context. Under the authors' procedure: The authors estimated nucleated cell counts from reference gene primer amplification. Repertoires were generated with immunoSEQ multiplex PCR, while TCRdb's copy carries only in-frame clones and drops some. Clone size and V and J calls were adopted from that table, with D and trimming inferred from the DNA. The sample records a few hundred thousand clones, 85% being singletons. This sample is drawn from a study of blood T cell repertoires in COVID-19. Turning to the study itself: The samples span acute and convalescent COVID-19 from the United States, Italy and Spain. The cDNA or gDNA used as material had been derived from T cells, B-cell-depleted T cells, or PBMCs.

The CDR3 consists of 15 residues. The germline V gene has CDR1 SGHDT and CDR2 YYEEEE. With V trimmed by 0 bases and J by 8 bases, 4 bases remained unmatched. The TCR comes from a woman between 18 and 29 years old with acute or convalescent COVID-19. The chain has TRBV5-6 and TRBJ2-1, with 11 bases fitting TRBD2. Input material: peripheral blood. The CDR3 DNA sequence: TGTGCCAGCAGCTTGGCCTTAGCGGGAGGGGATGAGCAGTTCTTC. Residues: CASSLALAGGDEQFF.